The TCR beta chain described here comes from a study of PD-1 blockade in classical Hodgkin lymphoma. All patients experienced relapse after autologous stem cell transplantation, and brentuximab vedotin exposure was variable. Trimming pared 5 bases from V and 4 bases from J, leaving 11 bases between. The CDR3 has 13 residues. The germline gives CDR1 LNHDA, CDR2 SQIVND (reference sequence). The study, taken as a whole, reports: The authors have not defined what causes the repertoire differences, possibly disease activity or prior therapy. Reports indicated that newly diagnosed patients had lower baseline TCR diversity than healthy donors did.

Assay used: immunoSEQ multiplex PCR; TCRdb lists only in-frame clones, some missing. The data show about 98,000 clones, roughly 79% seen once. Worth noting for this clone: Its antigen remains unidentified.

This sequence joins TRBV19 and TRBJ2-5; D is ambiguous. The receptor's source is a human donor with classical Hodgkin lymphoma. Material: peripheral blood mononuclear cells (PBMCs), obtained before the second cycle of nivolumab. The CDR3 sequence is CASSVIYSETQYF. The CDR3 DNA is TGTGCCAGTAGTGTAATCTACTCAGAGACCCAGTACTTC.